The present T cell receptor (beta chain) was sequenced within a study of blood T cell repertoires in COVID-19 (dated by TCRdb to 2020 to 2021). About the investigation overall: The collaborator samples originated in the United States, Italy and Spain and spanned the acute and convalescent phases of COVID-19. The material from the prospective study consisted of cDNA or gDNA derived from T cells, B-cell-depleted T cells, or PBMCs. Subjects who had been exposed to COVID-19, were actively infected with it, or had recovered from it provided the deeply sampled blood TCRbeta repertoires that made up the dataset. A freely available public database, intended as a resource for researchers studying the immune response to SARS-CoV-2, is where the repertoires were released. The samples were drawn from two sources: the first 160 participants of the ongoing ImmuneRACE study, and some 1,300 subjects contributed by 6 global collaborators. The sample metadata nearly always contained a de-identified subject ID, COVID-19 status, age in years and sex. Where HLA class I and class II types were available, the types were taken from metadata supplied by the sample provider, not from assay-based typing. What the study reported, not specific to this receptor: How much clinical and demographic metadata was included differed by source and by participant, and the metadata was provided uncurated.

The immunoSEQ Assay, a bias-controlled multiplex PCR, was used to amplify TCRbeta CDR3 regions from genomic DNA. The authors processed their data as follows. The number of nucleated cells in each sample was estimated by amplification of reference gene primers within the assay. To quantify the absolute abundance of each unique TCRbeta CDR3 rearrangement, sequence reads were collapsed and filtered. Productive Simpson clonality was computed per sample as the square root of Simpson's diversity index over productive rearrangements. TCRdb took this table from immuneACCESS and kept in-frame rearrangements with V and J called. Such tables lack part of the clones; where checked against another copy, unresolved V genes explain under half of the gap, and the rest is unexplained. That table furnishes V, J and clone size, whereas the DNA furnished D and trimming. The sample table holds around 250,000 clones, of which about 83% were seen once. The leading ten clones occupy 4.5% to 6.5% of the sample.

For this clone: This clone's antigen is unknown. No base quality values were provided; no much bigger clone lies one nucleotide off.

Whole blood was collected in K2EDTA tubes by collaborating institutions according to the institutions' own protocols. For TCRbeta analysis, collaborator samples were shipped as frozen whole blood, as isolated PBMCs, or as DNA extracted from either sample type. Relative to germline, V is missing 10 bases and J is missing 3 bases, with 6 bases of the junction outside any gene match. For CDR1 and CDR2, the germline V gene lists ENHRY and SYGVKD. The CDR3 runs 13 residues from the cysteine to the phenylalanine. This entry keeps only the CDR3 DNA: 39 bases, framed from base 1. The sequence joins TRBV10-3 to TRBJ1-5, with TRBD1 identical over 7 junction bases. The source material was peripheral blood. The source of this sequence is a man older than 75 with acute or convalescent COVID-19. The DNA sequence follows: TGTGCCAGTGCAGGGGGAATCAATCAGCCCCAGCATTTT. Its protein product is CASAGGINQPQHF.